This TCR beta chain was captured in a study of blood T cell repertoires in COVID-19. Overall study: Some COVID-19 samples were acute and others convalescent; all came from the United States, Italy and Spain.

Trimming pared 9 bases from V and 2 bases from J, leaving 10 bases between. The CDR3 is 13 residues long. In germline, CDR1 is MNHEY, CDR2 SVGAGI. Per the authors' pipeline: Reference gene primer amplification in the assay estimated nucleated cell counts. TCRdb keeps only in-frame clones here, not all; method: immunoSEQ multiplex PCR. The V and J calls and the clone size are those of that table, but D and trimming were determined from the DNA. The table shows approximately 180,000 clones, with more than 85% occurring only once. The sequence came from a human donor with acute COVID-19. The donor label of this sample is uncertain. Sequencing was done on a sample of PBMCs or T cells enriched from blood (not recorded which). The J gene is TRBJ1-4, the V gene TRBV6-5; D is uncertain. The CDR3 here is CASQWSTNEKLFF. The CDR3 coding sequence is TGTGCCAGTCAGTGGTCTACTAATGAAAAACTGTTTTTT.